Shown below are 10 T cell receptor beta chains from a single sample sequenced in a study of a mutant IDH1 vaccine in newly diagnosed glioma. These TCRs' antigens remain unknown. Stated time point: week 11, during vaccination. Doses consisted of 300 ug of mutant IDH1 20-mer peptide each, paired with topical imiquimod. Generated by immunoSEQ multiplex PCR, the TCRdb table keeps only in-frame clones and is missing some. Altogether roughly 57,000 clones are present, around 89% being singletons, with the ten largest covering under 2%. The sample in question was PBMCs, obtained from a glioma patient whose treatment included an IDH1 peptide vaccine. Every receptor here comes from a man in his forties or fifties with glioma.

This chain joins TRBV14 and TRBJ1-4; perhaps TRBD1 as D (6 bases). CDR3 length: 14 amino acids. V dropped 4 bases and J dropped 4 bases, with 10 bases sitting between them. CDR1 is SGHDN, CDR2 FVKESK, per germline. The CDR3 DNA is TGTGCCAGCAGCCCCCACAGGGTTAATGAAAAACTGTTTTTT. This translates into CASSPHRVNEKLFF.

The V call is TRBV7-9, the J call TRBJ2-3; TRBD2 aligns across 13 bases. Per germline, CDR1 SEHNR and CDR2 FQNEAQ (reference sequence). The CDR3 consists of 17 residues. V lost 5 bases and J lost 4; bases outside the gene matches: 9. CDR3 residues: CASSNPGTSGVADTQYF. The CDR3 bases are TGTGCCAGCAGCAATCCCGGGACTAGCGGGGTAGCAGATACGCAGTATTTT.

The CDR3 DNA reads as TGTGCCAGCAGTTCTCTGGAATCCTACAATGAGCAGTTCTTC. Amino acids: CASSSLESYNEQFF. This chain joins TRBV7-9 and TRBJ2-1, with D uncertain. The V end was cut by 6 bases, the J end by 1 base, with 10 bases between. CDR1 SEHNR and CDR2 FQNEAQ come from the germline V gene (reference sequence). The CDR3 contains 14 residues. Combining the CDR3 with reference TRBV7-9 and TRBJ2-1 gives the whole variable domain DTGVSQNPRHKITKRGQNVTFRCDPISEHNRLYWYRQTLGQGPEFLTYFQNEAQLEKSRLLSDRFSAERPKGSFSTLEIQRTEQGDSAMYLCASSSLESYNEQFFGPGTRLTVL.

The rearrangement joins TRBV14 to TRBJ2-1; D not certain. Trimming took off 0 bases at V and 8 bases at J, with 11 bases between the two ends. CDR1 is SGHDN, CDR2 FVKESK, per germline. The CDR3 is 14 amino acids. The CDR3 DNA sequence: TGTGCCAGCAGCCAAGATGGATTGTTTTATGAGCAGTTCTTC. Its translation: CASSQDGLFYEQFF.

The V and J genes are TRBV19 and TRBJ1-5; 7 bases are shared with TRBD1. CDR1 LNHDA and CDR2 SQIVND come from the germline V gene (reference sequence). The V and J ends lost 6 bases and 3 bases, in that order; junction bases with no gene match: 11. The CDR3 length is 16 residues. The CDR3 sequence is CASRRQGGGFNQPQHF. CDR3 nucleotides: TGTGCCAGTAGAAGACAGGGCGGAGGGTTCAATCAGCCCCAGCATTTT.

The CDR3 DNA sequence: TGTGCCAGCACGCGGGACAGGGGTTACATTCAGTACTTC. Protein sequence: CASTRDRGYIQYF. J is TRBJ2-4 and V is TRBV6-6, with 10 positions matching TRBD1. CDR1 MNHNY and CDR2 SVGAGI come from the germline V gene (reference sequence). CDR3 size: 13 residues. V lost 7 bases and J lost 8; bases outside the gene matches: 5.

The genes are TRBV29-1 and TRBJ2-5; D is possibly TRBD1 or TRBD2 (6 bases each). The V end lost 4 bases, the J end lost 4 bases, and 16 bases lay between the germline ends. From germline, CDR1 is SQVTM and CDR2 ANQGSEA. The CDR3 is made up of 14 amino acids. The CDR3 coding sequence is TGCAGCGTTGGGGGCAGGGGAGGAGTAGAGACCCAGTACTTC. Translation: CSVGGRGGVETQYF.

CDR3 protein: CASSPLAGDYGEQFF. The CDR3 DNA is TGTGCCAGCAGCCCCTTAGCGGGGGACTACGGCGAGCAGTTCTTC. V gene TRBV9 combines with J gene TRBJ2-1; 9 bases are shared with TRBD2. Germline V gene sequence: CDR1 SGDLS, CDR2 YYNGEE. The CDR3 contains 15 residues. Unmatched junction bases numbered 12, after V lost 4 bases and J lost 10 bases.

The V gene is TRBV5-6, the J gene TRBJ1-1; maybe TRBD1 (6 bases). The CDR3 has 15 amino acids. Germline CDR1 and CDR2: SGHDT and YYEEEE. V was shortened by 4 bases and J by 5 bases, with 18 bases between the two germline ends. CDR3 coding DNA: TGTGCCAGCAGCCCGGTGGGGGCGCGGGTGACTGAAGCTTTCTTT. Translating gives CASSPVGARVTEAFF.

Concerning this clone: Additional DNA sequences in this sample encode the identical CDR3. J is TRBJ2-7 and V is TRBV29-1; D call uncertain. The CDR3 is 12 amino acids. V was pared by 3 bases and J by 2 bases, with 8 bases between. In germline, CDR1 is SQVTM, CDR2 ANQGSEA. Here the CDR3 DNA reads TGCAGCGTTGAGGGCCAGACCTACGAGCAGTACTTC. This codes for CSVEGQTYEQYF.